This T cell receptor beta chain was sequenced during a study of glioma-infiltrating T cells. For the study at large: Glioblastomas were WHO grade IV, sampled at first diagnosis; low-grade were grade II.

TCR alpha and beta CDR3 regions were amplified from RNA using iRepertoire nested multiplex PCR. TCRdb re-derived calls from the multiplex PCR reads in MiXCR, one entry per CDR3 protein. This table holds roughly 350,000 distinct CDR3 sequences, roughly two fifths found once. On this clonotype: Its antigen is not known.

Findings of the study overall: A blood CDR3 motif signature was depleted in highly divergent patients.

Germline-derived CDR1 and CDR2 are MNHEY and SMNVEV (reference sequence). The CDR3 is 17 residues long. The germline V and J ends were trimmed by 3 bases and 9 bases, with 24 bases remaining between them. The material sequenced was glioma tissue, nonneoplastic brain tissue, or PBMCs (not recorded which). The chain has TRBV27 and TRBJ2-1; possibly TRBD2 for D (6 bases). The source of this sequence is a human donor with low-grade glioma or glioblastoma, undergoing nonglioma brain surgery, or in good health (not recorded which). CDR3 DNA sequence: TGTGCCAGCAGTTTGTCTTGCTCACACGGACTATCGATTGAGCAGTTCTTC. Its protein product is CASSLSCSHGLSIEQFF.